This T cell receptor (beta chain) appears in the sequencing data of a study of T-cell memory formation after mild COVID-19. TCRdb independently ran MiXCR on the 5' RACE reads; one entry per CDR3 protein. The data show almost 550,000 distinct CDR3 sequences, just over 20% seen once. The CDR3 has 15 residues. With 6 bases clipped from V and 2 bases from J, the junction kept 5 bases outside the gene matches. The germline V gene has CDR1 SGHAT and CDR2 FQDESV (reference sequence). Study-level points and caveats: Pre-infection memory already had some responding clones, implying cross-reactive memory joined. Among clones contracting day 15 to 85, CD4/CD8 was balanced, whereas later expanders leaned CD4+.

This clonotype has only a few counts. Its antigen is still unknown. The sequenced sample was PBMCs or a T cell subset sorted from them (not recorded which). The TCR originated in an adult woman who had mild COVID-19 (a few samples of this study predate the infection). Cell type and time point are not known. V usage is TRBV11-1 and J usage is TRBJ2-1; TRBD2 matches at 9 bases. CDR3 amino acids: CASSSSGITYNEQFF. In DNA, the CDR3 is TGTGCCAGCAGTTCTAGCGGGATAACCTACAATGAGCAGTTCTTC.